The 28 T cell receptor beta chains presented below share a single source sample, sequenced in a study of blood T cells in healthy people across ages. A second PCR of 7 to 11 cycles used a sample-barcoded 5' primer and a J-beta primer mix. One entry per CDR3 protein results from TCRdb running MiXCR on the 5' RACE reads. The sample holds fewer than 2 million distinct CDR3 sequences; roughly 43% are singletons and the top ten take approximately 22%. Sequences were obtained from blood. These receptors were taken from a human donor in good health.

The chain recombines TRBV29-1 with TRBJ1-1; 7 nucleotides line up with TRBD1. This CDR3 region has 14 residues. Trimming took 3 bases from V and 7 from J; bases not matched to a gene: 11. Per germline, CDR1 SQVTM and CDR2 ANQGSEA. In DNA form, the CDR3 reads TGCAGCGTTGACCCGCCGGGACAGAACTATGAAGCTTTCTTT. This sequence encodes CSVDPPGQNYEAFF.

V is TRBV6-6 and J is TRBJ2-5; D is unclear. The CDR3 spans 12 residues. With 7 bases removed from V and 4 bases from J, the gap between germline ends came to 10 bases. Germline CDR1 reads MNHNY; CDR2 reads SVGAGI (reference sequence). CDR3 sequence: CASNRLRETQYF. As DNA, the CDR3 is TGTGCCAGCAATCGGCTCCGAGAGACCCAGTACTTC.

The rearrangement links TRBV29-1 to TRBJ2-5, with D tentatively TRBD1 (5 bases). V lost 4 bases to trimming and J lost 4 bases, with 16 bases between them. There are 14 residues in the CDR3. Germline assignment: CDR1 SQVTM and CDR2 ANQGSEA. CDR3 sequence reads: CSVVDQGYGETQYF. The CDR3 DNA reads TGCAGCGTTGTGGATCAGGGTTACGGAGAGACCCAGTACTTC.

This clonotype was counted a few times. This chain links TRBV5-1 with TRBJ2-3; D is possibly TRBD1 (7 bases). CDR3 length equals 16 residues. Germline V gene data show CDR1 as SGHRS and CDR2 as YFSETQ. V was pared by 4 bases and J by 2 bases, with 17 bases between. CDR3 DNA: TGCGCCAGCAGCCCCGGCAGGGGGGCCCTCACAGATACGCAGTATTTT. Translating it yields CASSPGRGALTDTQYF.

The table lists this clonotype with a few counts. The chain is built from TRBV4-1 and TRBJ1-6; D remains unclear. Germline CDR1 reads MGHRA; CDR2 reads YSYEKL. V was cut by 0 bases and J by 8 bases, with 11 bases left in between. The CDR3 consists of 15 residues. The chain's CDR3 is CASSQDWVTHSPLHF. CDR3 nucleotide sequence: TGCGCCAGCAGCCAAGATTGGGTTACGCATTCACCCCTCCACTTT.

This clonotype has more than one count but fewer than ten. The gene calls are TRBV29-1 and TRBJ2-7; D is possibly TRBD1 (6 bases). This CDR3 region has 14 residues. The V and J ends lost 4 bases and 0 bases respectively, with 13 bases between them. CDR1 SQVTM and CDR2 ANQGSEA come from the germline V gene. CDR3 in amino acids: CSVVDSGDSYEQYF. For the CDR3, the DNA is TGCAGCGTTGTGGACAGTGGGGACTCCTACGAGCAGTACTTC.

This chain joins TRBV7-2 and TRBJ1-2, with D perhaps matching TRBD1 (6 bases). V lost 4 bases and J lost 7, with 19 bases in between. The CDR3 covers 15 residues. Per the germline V gene, CDR1 is SGHTA and CDR2 is FQGNSA. The CDR3 region is CASSSEGAGASGYTF. The CDR3 nucleotides are TGTGCCAGCAGCTCAGAAGGGGCGGGGGCGAGTGGCTACACCTTC.

V gene TRBV2 combines with J gene TRBJ2-3; 13 nucleotides align to TRBD2. V trimming: 6 bases; J trimming: 5 bases; junction bases outside the gene matches: 14. Germline V gene data show CDR1 as SNHLY and CDR2 as FYNNEI. This CDR3 is 18 amino acids long. CDR3 nucleotide sequence: TGTGCCAGCAGCCCACCACTAGCGGGGGGGCTGTTTGAAGATACGCAGTATTTT. Its protein product is CASSPPLAGGLFEDTQYF.

This clonotype has more than one count but fewer than ten. At one end, the junction sequence differs from germline, possibly due to a read error. V and J are TRBV29-1 and TRBJ1-6; D may be TRBD1 (6 bases). Germline-derived CDR1 and CDR2 are SQVTM and ANQGSEA. The CDR3 is 14 amino acids. The chain's CDR3 is CCVGVGTTDSPLHF. CDR3 nucleotides: TGCTGCGTTGGGGTCGGGACAACGGATTCACCCCTCCACTTT.

This chain joins TRBV12-3 or TRBV12-4 and TRBJ2-2, with D possibly being TRBD1 (5 bases). Trimming took off 2 bases at V and 5 bases at J, with 12 bases between the two ends. The CDR3 is 15 residues long. CDR3: CASSLLKRGTGELFF. CDR3 DNA sequence: TGTGCCAGCAGTTTATTAAAAAGGGGAACCGGGGAGCTGTTTTTT.

This clonotype was seen a few times. The V call is TRBV24-1, the J call TRBJ2-1; D remains ambiguous. From germline, CDR1 is KGHDR and CDR2 SFDVKD. There are 12 residues in the CDR3. Trimming pared 1 base from V and 7 bases from J, leaving 4 bases between. CDR3 amino acids: CATSDFVNEQFF. CDR3 nucleotide sequence: TGTGCCACCAGTGATTTCGTGAATGAGCAGTTCTTC.

The chain carries TRBV6-5 and TRBJ1-1; TRBD1 might be the D (5 bases). Germline CDR1 MNHEY, CDR2 SVGAGI. Trimming left V 7 bases short and J 11 bases short, with 20 bases between. This CDR3 has 13 residues. The CDR3 loop is CASTQYRGARAFF. The DNA of the CDR3 is TGTGCCAGCACCCAGTACCGTGGGGCGCGGGCTTTCTTT.

Concerning this clonotype itself: This could be a read error, since a much larger clone is one nucleotide away. The rearrangement joins TRBV10-3 to TRBJ2-3, with D perhaps TRBD1 (5 bases). Trimming took off 4 bases at V and 3 bases at J, with 11 bases between the two ends. CDR1 and CDR2 (germline): ENHRY, SYGVKD. This CDR3 region has 14 residues. The CDR3 bases are TGTGCCATCAGTGGAAAGGGGATGACAGATACGCAGTATTTT. This codes for CAISGKGMTDTQYF.

This chain's CDR3 is CASSPRDASYEQYF. The DNA for the CDR3 is TGCGCCAGCAGCCCCAGGGACGCCTCCTACGAGCAGTACTTC. The rearrangement uses TRBV4-1 and TRBJ2-7; D tentatively fits TRBD1 or TRBD2 (5 bases each). Germline-derived CDR1 and CDR2 are MGHRA and YSYEKL. This CDR3 has 14 residues. Trimming cost V 4 bases and J 0 bases, with 10 bases left between them.

On this clonotype: One end of the junction fails to match germline, which may point to a read error. The chain combines TRBV29-1 with TRBJ1-2, with D maybe TRBD1 (6 bases). CDR3 size: 15 residues. In germline, CDR1 is SQVTM, CDR2 ANQGSEA. The CDR3 DNA reads TGCAGCGTTGATTTTTTAAGTGGACAGCACTATGACTACACCTTC. This codes for CSVDFLSGQHYDYTF. The variable domain in full, completed from reference TRBV29-1 and TRBJ1-2, reads SAVISQKPSRDICQRGTSLTIQCQVDSQVTMMFWYRQQPGQSLTLIATANQGSEATYESGFVIDKFPISRPNLTFSTLTVSNMSPEDSSIYLCSVDFLSGQHYDYTFGSGTRLTVV.

The chain has TRBV5-1 and TRBJ2-1, with 7 bases aligning to TRBD2. This CDR3 contains 16 residues. Per the germline V gene, CDR1 is SGHRS and CDR2 is YFSETQ. Germline trimming cut 3 bases from V and 1 base from J; bases unmatched to any gene: 7. The CDR3 DNA sequence: TGCGCCAGCAGCTGGGCCGGGGGGTCTTCCTACAATGAGCAGTTCTTC. This sequence encodes CASSWAGGSSYNEQFF. Full variable domain (missing parts from reference TRBV5-1 and TRBJ2-1): KAGVTQTPRYLIKTRGQQVTLSCSPISGHRSVSWYQQTPGQGLQFLFEYFSETQRNKGNFPGRFSGRQFSNSRSEMNVSTLELGDSALYLCASSWAGGSSYNEQFFGPGTRLTVL.

J is TRBJ1-2 and V is TRBV4-3; 8 bases fit TRBD1. With 1 base clipped from V and 4 bases from J, the junction kept 11 bases outside the gene matches. The CDR3 runs 17 residues. CDR1 is LGHNA, CDR2 YSLEER, per germline. The CDR3 DNA sequence: TGCGCCAGCAGCCAAGGGGCCGGGACAGGAGGTTTCTATGGCTACACCTTC. Protein sequence: CASSQGAGTGGFYGYTF.

The rearrangement links TRBV21-1 to TRBJ2-5; TRBD1 is the table's D call, not checked against the DNA. TRBV21-1 is reported as a pseudogene. This CDR3 spans 14 amino acids. CDR3 DNA: TGTGCCAGCAGCAAAATTCCCGGGGGAGAGACCCAGTACTTC. Translating it yields CASSKIPGGETQYF.

Remarks on this clonotype: Its ends do not fully match the called genes, so a read error is possible. The gene calls are TRBV12-3 or TRBV12-4 and TRBJ2-3; D perhaps matches TRBD2 (5 bases). CDR3 length equals 15 residues. The CDR3, as DNA: TGTGCCAGCAGTCAAGGGAGAGTTAGAGCAGATGCGCAGTATTTT. This sequence encodes CASSQGRVRADAQYF.

The chain combines TRBV11-2 with TRBJ2-4, with unresolved D. With the DNA end fitting TRBJ2-7 better, the J assignment may be wrong. Germline values: CDR1 SGHAT, CDR2 FQNNGV. The CDR3 sequence is 14 residues long. CDR3 nucleotide sequence: TGTGCCAGCAGCTTAGATCCTCAATCCAACGAGCAGTACTTC. This translates into CASSLDPQSNEQYF.

This clonotype has only a few counts. Here the CDR3 DNA reads TGTGCCAGCAGTCGAATGATGACCTACGAGCAGTACTTC. Residues: CASSRMMTYEQYF. The gene calls are TRBV28 and TRBJ2-7; no reliable D call. In germline, CDR1 is MDHEN, CDR2 SYDVKM. The CDR3 extends over 13 amino acids. Trimming stripped 5 bases from V and 2 bases from J, with 10 bases between. Full variable domain (rest looked up from reference TRBV28 and TRBJ2-7): DVKVTQSSRYLVKRTGEKVFLECVQDMDHENMFWYRQDPGLGLRLIYFSYDVKMKEKGDIPEGYSVSREKKERFSLILESASTNQTSMYLCASSRMMTYEQYFGPGTRLTVT.

The chain employs TRBV20-1 and TRBJ2-1; possible D gene TRBD1, 6 bases. Germline V gene sequence: CDR1 DFQATT, CDR2 SNEGSKA (reference sequence). The CDR3 sequence is 13 residues long. The DNA of the CDR3 is TGCAGCGCCACAGGGTCAGATTCCTACGAGCAGTTCTTC. The encoded protein is CSATGSDSYEQFF.

This sequence joins TRBV3-1 and TRBJ2-1; the D is unclear. The CDR3 has 14 amino acids. Trimming cost V 3 bases and J 4 bases, with 10 bases left between them. Looked up from germline, CDR1 is LGHDT and CDR2 is YNNKEL (reference sequence). CDR3 sequence: CASSQVLLYNEQFF. The CDR3 DNA reads as TGTGCCAGCAGCCAGGTCCTCCTATACAATGAGCAGTTCTTC.

The chain couples TRBV18 to TRBJ1-2; possible D gene TRBD1, 6 bases. Germline values: CDR1 KGHSH, CDR2 LQKENI. The length of the CDR3 is 17 residues. Trimming pared 2 bases from V and 2 bases from J, leaving 18 bases between. The CDR3 DNA is TGTGCCAGCTCACCATCGCGAACAGGGCGAGGGAACTATGGCTACACCTTC. It is translated as CASSPSRTGRGNYGYTF. Filled out from reference TRBV18 and TRBJ1-2, the complete variable domain reads NAGVMQNPRHLVRRRGQEARLRCSPMKGHSHVYWYRQLPEEGLKFMVYLQKENIIDESGMPKERFSAEFPKEGPSILRIQQVVRGDSAAYFCASSPSRTGRGNYGYTFGSGTRLTVV.

V usage is TRBV15 and J usage is TRBJ2-3; D uncertain. V dropped 0 bases and J dropped 6 bases, with 7 bases sitting between them. CDR1 is LNHNV and CDR2 is YYDKDF in the germline V gene (reference sequence). The CDR3 extends over 13 amino acids. This chain's CDR3 is CATSRDPVDTQYF. CDR3 in DNA: TGTGCCACCAGCAGAGATCCTGTTGATACGCAGTATTTT.

The chain uses TRBV6-2 or TRBV6-3 and TRBJ1-1; 10 nucleotides match TRBD1. The CDR3 runs to 16 residues. Per the germline V gene, CDR1 is MNHEY and CDR2 is SVGEGT. With 0 bases clipped from V and 6 bases from J, the junction kept 7 bases outside the gene matches. For the CDR3, the DNA is TGTGCCAGCAGTTACTCCCGGGACAGGGGATTCTCTGAAGCTTTCTTT. It specifies CASSYSRDRGFSEAFF.

This clonotype has more than one count but fewer than ten. The rearrangement joins TRBV29-1 to TRBJ1-5; 10 bases fit TRBD1. Germline-derived CDR1 and CDR2 are SQVTM and ANQGSEA. The trim removed 4 bases at V and 6 bases at J, leaving 3 bases unmatched. CDR3 size: 13 residues. The DNA for the CDR3 is TGCAGCGTTGGAGGACAGGGGGGTCAGCCCCAGCATTTT. The encoded protein is CSVGGQGGQPQHF. Variable domain in full (rest from reference TRBV29-1 and TRBJ1-5): SAVISQKPSRDICQRGTSLTIQCQVDSQVTMMFWYRQQPGQSLTLIATANQGSEATYESGFVIDKFPISRPNLTFSTLTVSNMSPEDSSIYLCSVGGQGGQPQHFGDGTRLSIL.

The V call is TRBV29-1, the J call TRBJ2-6; D may be TRBD1 or TRBD2 (6 bases each). The germline V gene has CDR1 SQVTM and CDR2 ANQGSEA. This CDR3 comprises 15 residues. The DNA of the CDR3 is TGCAACGTCCCTCTCTGGGGGGCTGAGGCCAACGTCCTGACTTTC. Translating gives CNVPLWGAEANVLTF.